The next 27 T cell receptor beta chains were all read from a single sample in a study of radiotherapy plus CTLA-4 blockade in lung cancer. Sequenced by immunoSEQ multiplex PCR; TCRdb stores in-frame clones only, minus some. Here the sample spans over 60,000 clones, roughly 91% being singletons. The specimen was peripheral blood, collected from a patient treated with radiotherapy plus ipilimumab. Every receptor here comes from a human donor with non-small cell lung cancer that progressed on radiotherapy plus ipilimumab.

The chain couples TRBV7-6 to TRBJ2-1; D is unresolved. The CDR3 is made up of 15 amino acids. With 5 bases removed from V and 0 bases from J, the gap between germline ends came to 11 bases. Germline V gene data show CDR1 as SGHVS and CDR2 as FNYEAQ. The CDR3 bases are TGTGCCAGCAGCCCAGATTGGAGCTCCTACAATGAGCAGTTCTTC. Translated: CASSPDWSSYNEQFF.

V gene TRBV19 combines with J gene TRBJ1-5; no clear D. Per the germline V gene, CDR1 is LNHDA and CDR2 is SQIVND (reference sequence). Trimming pared 5 bases from V and 1 base from J, leaving 12 bases between. The CDR3 spans 15 residues. This CDR3 reads CASSLRKASNQPQHF. In DNA form, the CDR3 reads TGTGCCAGTAGTTTAAGGAAGGCAAGCAATCAGCCCCAGCATTTT.

V usage is TRBV18 and J usage is TRBJ1-2, with D tentatively TRBD1 (6 bases). The CDR3 length is 15 residues. V lost 5 bases to trimming and J lost 0 bases, with 13 bases between them. Germline lookup yields CDR1 KGHSH and CDR2 LQKENI. CDR3: CASSSSTGSNYGYTF. The CDR3, as DNA: TGTGCCAGCTCATCCTCGACAGGCTCTAACTATGGCTACACCTTC.

This chain connects TRBV30 to TRBJ1-2; 10 nucleotides line up with TRBD1. Germline assignment: CDR1 GTSNPN and CDR2 SVGIG (reference sequence). After removal of 0 bases from V and 8 bases from J, the junction contained 9 bases not matched to a gene. The CDR3 runs to 15 residues. CDR3 sequence reads: CAWSVIIGTGDGYTF. CDR3 nucleotide sequence: TGTGCCTGGAGTGTAATTATAGGGACAGGGGACGGCTACACCTTC.

This rearrangement joins TRBV19 to TRBJ1-5; a possible D gene is TRBD1 (5 bases). The CDR3 length is 14 residues. Germline V gene lookup returns CDR1 LNHDA and CDR2 SQIVND (reference sequence). Trimming took 5 bases from V and 1 from J, leaving 9 bases between them. CDR3 bases: TGTGCCAGTAGTCCGAACAGGAGCAATCAGCCCCAGCATTTT. Protein sequence: CASSPNRSNQPQHF.

The J gene is TRBJ2-1, the V gene TRBV19, with D perhaps TRBD1 (6 bases). V was shortened by 4 bases and J by 2 bases, with 15 bases between the two germline ends. The CDR3 loop spans 16 amino acids. Germline values: CDR1 LNHDA, CDR2 SQIVND (reference sequence). The chain's CDR3 is CASSKSGAPAYNEQFF. The CDR3 DNA reads TGTGCCAGTAGTAAGTCAGGGGCTCCCGCCTACAATGAGCAGTTCTTC.

The V and J genes are TRBV9 and TRBJ1-5; D gene unclear. Germline CDR1 and CDR2: SGDLS and YYNGEE. Deletions cut 0 bases from V and 0 bases from J, with 4 bases between. CDR3 size: 14 residues. The CDR3 loop is CASSVDGSNQPQHF. DNA for the CDR3: TGTGCCAGCAGCGTAGATGGTAGCAATCAGCCCCAGCATTTT.

The chain uses TRBV7-8 and TRBJ1-5; maybe TRBD1 (5 bases). The CDR3 totals 18 residues. The germline V and J ends were trimmed by 1 base and 4 bases, with 20 bases remaining between them. The germline V gene has CDR1 SGHVS and CDR2 FQNEAQ. CDR3 protein: CASSLESRQRGLNQPQHF. The CDR3 DNA reads as TGTGCCAGCAGCTTAGAGAGTCGACAGCGAGGGTTAAATCAGCCCCAGCATTTT. The whole variable domain, filled in from reference TRBV7-8 and TRBJ1-5, reads GAGVSQSPRYKVAKRGQDVALRCDPISGHVSLFWYQQALGQGPEFLTYFQNEAQLDKSGLPSDRFFAERPEGSVSTLKIQRTQQEDSAVYLCASSLESRQRGLNQPQHFGDGTRLSIL.

This clone was recorded a few times. The chain joins TRBV28 to TRBJ2-7, with 9 nucleotides matching TRBD1. The CDR3 is 14 amino acids. Unmatched junction bases numbered 7, after V lost 4 bases and J lost 6 bases. Germline-derived CDR1 and CDR2 are MDHEN and SYDVKM. The CDR3 nucleotides are TGTGCCAGCAGTTCCGGGACAGGGATCGGCGAGCAGTACTTC. The encoded protein is CASSSGTGIGEQYF.

The V and J genes are TRBV5-4 and TRBJ2-7; 15 bases match TRBD2. This CDR3 has 17 residues. Germline CDR1 is SGHNT and CDR2 is YYREEE (reference sequence). The ends lost 0 bases at V and 3 bases at J; junction bases unmatched: 4. CDR3 bases: TGTGCCAGCAGCTTGGCTTCGGGACTAGCGGGAGGCTACGAGCAGTACTTC. It codes for CASSLASGLAGGYEQYF. The full variable domain, its missing parts supplied by reference TRBV5-4 and TRBJ2-7, is ETGVTQSPTHLIKTRGQQVTLRCSSQSGHNTVSWYQQALGQGPQFIFQYYREEENGRGNFPPRFSGLQFPNYSSELNVNALELDDSALYLCASSLASGLAGGYEQYFGPGTRLTVT.

The chain has TRBV6-1 and TRBJ2-7; a possible D gene is TRBD1 (6 bases). Germline CDR1 reads MNHNS; CDR2 reads SASEGT. V dropped 2 bases and J dropped 2 bases, with 13 bases sitting between them. This CDR3 contains 15 residues. The CDR3 is CASSESAGEPYEQYV. In nucleotides, the CDR3 is TGTGCCAGCAGTGAATCCGCAGGGGAACCCTACGAGCAGTACGTC.

The chain carries TRBV11-2 and TRBJ2-5, with unresolved D. CDR1 is SGHAT, CDR2 FQNNGV, per germline. Trimming cost V 5 bases and J 1 base, with 14 bases left between them. The length of the CDR3 is 15 residues. The CDR3 bases are TGTGCCAGCAGCGATTCTCGGCGCGTCCAAGAGACCCAGTACTTC. Translating gives CASSDSRRVQETQYF.

The chain couples TRBV20-1 to TRBJ1-1, with D tentatively TRBD1 (5 bases). There are 11 residues in the CDR3. Germline-derived CDR1 and CDR2 are DFQATT and SNEGSKA (reference sequence). Trimming cost V 6 bases and J 4 bases, with 9 bases left between them. For the CDR3, the DNA is TGCAGTGCCAGGGAGGCCACTGAAGCTTTCTTT. Protein: CSAREATEAFF.

The rearrangement uses TRBV7-6 and TRBJ2-5; 9 nucleotides align to TRBD2. The germline V gene has CDR1 SGHVS and CDR2 FNYEAQ. The CDR3 runs to 15 residues. V was pared by 3 bases and J by 9 bases, with 11 bases of the junction left unmatched. The CDR3 region has the DNA TGTGCCAGCAGCTTCCTGACTAGCGGTTCGGCGGCCCAGTACTTC. Its translation is CASSFLTSGSAAQYF.

The genes are TRBV5-1 and TRBJ1-1; TRBD1 matches at 10 bases. The CDR3 is 14 amino acids. Germline assignment: CDR1 SGHRS and CDR2 YFSETQ. The J segment lost 5 bases and the V segment lost 6 bases, leaving 7 bases of the junction unmatched. CDR3 nucleotides: TGCGCCAGCAACGGAGGACAGGGGGGGACTGAAGCTTTCTTT. Amino acid sequence: CASNGGQGGTEAFF.

This clone was seen a few times. The J gene is TRBJ2-5, the V gene TRBV4-1; 9 nucleotides match TRBD1. Germline V gene sequence: CDR1 MGHRA, CDR2 YSYEKL. The CDR3 has 15 residues. V lost 4 bases, J lost 5 bases, and 8 bases stayed unmatched. Here the CDR3 reads CASSPWDRERETQYF. The CDR3 DNA sequence: TGCGCCAGCAGCCCCTGGGACAGGGAGAGGGAGACCCAGTACTTC.

The table lists this clone with a few counts. The chain combines TRBV15 with TRBJ2-7; perhaps TRBD1 as D (6 bases). Trimming removed 5 bases at V and 4 bases at J, with 18 bases between. Germline V CDR1 and CDR2: LNHNV, YYDKDF (reference sequence). CDR3 length: 15 residues. CDR3 coding DNA: TGTGCCACCAGCCCGAACAGGGAAACGATATACGAGCAGTACTTC. This translates into CATSPNRETIYEQYF.

V is TRBV6-1 and J is TRBJ2-1; a possible D gene is TRBD2 (5 bases). The germline gives CDR1 MNHNS, CDR2 SASEGT. The V end was cut by 5 bases, the J end by 9 bases, with 14 bases between. The CDR3 length is 13 residues. The CDR3 DNA follows: TGTGCCAGCAGTTTGCCTCTAGGAGGTGAGCAGTTCTTC. This encodes CASSLPLGGEQFF.

This clone was counted between two and nine times. The chain joins TRBV9 to TRBJ2-3; no definite D call. V was trimmed by 4 bases and J by 2 bases, leaving 11 bases between them. CDR3 length: 14 residues. Germline values: CDR1 SGDLS, CDR2 YYNGEE. CDR3 sequence (DNA): TGTGCCAGCAGCTTAACCGAGGACACAGATACGCAGTATTTT. It translates to CASSLTEDTDTQYF.

In its sample, this clone was seen a few times. This chain joins TRBV6-5 and TRBJ2-7; D not resolved. Between the trimmed V and J ends, which lost 1 base and 2 bases, there was a span of 6 bases. The CDR3 has 13 amino acids. Germline CDR1 reads MNHEY; CDR2 reads SVGAGI. Here the CDR3 DNA reads TGTGCCAGCAGTTACTTACCAACCTACGAGCAGTACTTC. Its translation is CASSYLPTYEQYF.

Only a few counts were recorded for this clone. The chain is built from TRBV6-6 and TRBJ1-1; D unclear. Germline V gene data show CDR1 as MNHNY and CDR2 as SVGAGI (reference sequence). Trimming shortened V by 4 bases and J by 2 bases, and 11 bases separated the two germline ends. The CDR3 contains 14 residues. CDR3: CASSLNAGNTEAFF. The CDR3 DNA reads TGTGCCAGCAGTTTAAACGCCGGAAACACTGAAGCTTTCTTT.

The chain links TRBV5-4 to TRBJ2-2, with 14 bases aligning to TRBD2. Germline V gene sequence: CDR1 SGHNT, CDR2 YYREEE (reference sequence). V trimming: 4 bases; J trimming: 5 bases; junction bases outside the gene matches: 4. The CDR3 consists of 16 residues. The CDR3 loop is CASSPGTSGSTGELFF. In DNA, the CDR3 is TGTGCCAGCAGCCCCGGGACTAGCGGGAGTACCGGGGAGCTGTTTTTT. Using reference TRBV5-4 and TRBJ2-2 for the parts outside the CDR3, the full variable domain is ETGVTQSPTHLIKTRGQQVTLRCSSQSGHNTVSWYQQALGQGPQFIFQYYREEENGRGNFPPRFSGLQFPNYSSELNVNALELDDSALYLCASSPGTSGSTGELFFGEGSRLTVL.

The rearrangement links TRBV11-2 to TRBJ2-7; D is uncertain. The CDR3 consists of 11 residues. Trimming took off 5 bases at V and 0 bases at J, with 2 bases between the two ends. The germline V gene encodes CDR1 SGHAT and CDR2 FQNNGV. This CDR3 is CASSISYEQYF. The CDR3 nucleotides are TGTGCCAGCAGCATCTCCTACGAGCAGTACTTC.

This clone is a singleton in its sample. This chain uses TRBV5-6 with TRBJ2-5; no clear D. The germline CDR1 and CDR2 sequences are SGHDT and YYEEEE. CDR3 length: 13 amino acids. V dropped 2 bases and J dropped 2 bases, with 7 bases sitting between them. The CDR3 is CASSFPTQETQYF. The CDR3 region has the DNA TGTGCCAGCAGCTTCCCGACTCAAGAGACCCAGTACTTC.

This clone was picked up one time. The chain has TRBV2 and TRBJ1-2; tentative D call: TRBD1 (5 bases). Germline values: CDR1 SNHLY, CDR2 FYNNEI. The length of the CDR3 is 13 residues. V was cut by 6 bases and J by 5 bases, with 13 bases left in between. The CDR3 DNA is TGTGCCAGCAGGACAGAATCCCTTTATGGCTACACCTTC. Its translation is CASRTESLYGYTF.

The chain recombines TRBV6-5 with TRBJ1-2; tentatively, D is TRBD1 (5 bases). Trimming removed 10 bases at V and 1 base at J, with 16 bases between. Germline CDR1 and CDR2: MNHEY and SVGAGI. The CDR3 covers 14 residues. For the CDR3, the DNA is TGTGCCACACGAGGGGTCCCGGGTAACTATGGCTACACCTTC. This encodes CATRGVPGNYGYTF.

This chain connects TRBV19 to TRBJ2-3; D remains ambiguous. Per germline, CDR1 LNHDA and CDR2 SQIVND (reference sequence). V lost 5 bases and J lost 0, with 12 bases in between. This CDR3 spans 15 amino acids. The CDR3 coding sequence is TGTGCCAGTAGTTGGACGTCTGAAAGCACAGATACGCAGTATTTT. Its protein product is CASSWTSESTDTQYF.